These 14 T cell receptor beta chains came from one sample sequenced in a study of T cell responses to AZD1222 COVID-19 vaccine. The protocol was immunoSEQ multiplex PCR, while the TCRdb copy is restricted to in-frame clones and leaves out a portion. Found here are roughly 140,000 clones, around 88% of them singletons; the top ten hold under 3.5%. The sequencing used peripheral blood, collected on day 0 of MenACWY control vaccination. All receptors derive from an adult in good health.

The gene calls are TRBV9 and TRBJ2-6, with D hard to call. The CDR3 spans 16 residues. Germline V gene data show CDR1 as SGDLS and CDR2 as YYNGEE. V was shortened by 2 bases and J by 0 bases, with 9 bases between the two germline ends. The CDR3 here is CASSVRSGSGANVLTF. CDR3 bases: TGTGCCAGCAGCGTCAGAAGTGGCTCTGGGGCCAACGTCCTGACTTTC.

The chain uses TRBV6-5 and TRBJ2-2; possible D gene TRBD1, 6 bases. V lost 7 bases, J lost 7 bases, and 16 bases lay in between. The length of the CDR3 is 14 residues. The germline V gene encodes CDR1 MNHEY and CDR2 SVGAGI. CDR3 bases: TGTGCCAGCATAGGGCAGGGGCAAGTCGGGGAGCTGTTTTTT. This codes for CASIGQGQVGELFF.

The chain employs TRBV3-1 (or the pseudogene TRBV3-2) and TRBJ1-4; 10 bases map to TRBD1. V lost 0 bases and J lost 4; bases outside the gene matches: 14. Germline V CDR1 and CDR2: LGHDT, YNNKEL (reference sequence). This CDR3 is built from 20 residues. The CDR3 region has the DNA TGTGCCAGCAGCCAAGAGACAGGGGGCGCCCACAACTTGATTAATGAAAAACTGTTTTTT. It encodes CASSQETGGAHNLINEKLFF.

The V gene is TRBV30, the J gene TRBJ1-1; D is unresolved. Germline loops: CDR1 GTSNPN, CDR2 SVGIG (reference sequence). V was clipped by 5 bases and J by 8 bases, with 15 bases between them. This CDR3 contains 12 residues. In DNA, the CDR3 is TGTGCCTGGGGCCGGACGACAAAAGAAGCTTTCTTT. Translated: CAWGRTTKEAFF. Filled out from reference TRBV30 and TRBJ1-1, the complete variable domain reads SQTIHQWPATLVQPVGSPLSLECTVEGTSNPNLYWYRQAAGRGLQLLFYSVGIGQISSEVPQNLSASRPQDRQFILSSKKLLLSDSGFYLCAWGRTTKEAFFGQGTRLTVV.

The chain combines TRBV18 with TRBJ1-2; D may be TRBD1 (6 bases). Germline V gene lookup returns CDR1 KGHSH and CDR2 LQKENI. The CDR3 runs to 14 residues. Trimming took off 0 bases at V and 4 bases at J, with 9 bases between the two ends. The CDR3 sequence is CASSPPGGGYGYTF. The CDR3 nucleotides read TGTGCCAGCTCACCACCCGGGGGCGGCTATGGCTACACCTTC.

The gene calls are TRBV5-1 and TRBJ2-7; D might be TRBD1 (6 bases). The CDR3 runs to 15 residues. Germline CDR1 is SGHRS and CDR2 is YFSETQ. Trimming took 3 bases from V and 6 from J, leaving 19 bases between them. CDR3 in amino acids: CASSWRRDNLGEQYF. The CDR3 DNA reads TGCGCCAGCAGCTGGCGCCGGGACAATTTGGGCGAGCAGTACTTC.

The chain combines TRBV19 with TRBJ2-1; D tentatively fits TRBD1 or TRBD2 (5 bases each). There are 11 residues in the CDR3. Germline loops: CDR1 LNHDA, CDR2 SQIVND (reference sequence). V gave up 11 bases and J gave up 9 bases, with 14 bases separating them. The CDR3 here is CAERFGGEQFF. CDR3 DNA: TGTGCCGAGAGGTTTGGGGGTGAGCAGTTCTTC.

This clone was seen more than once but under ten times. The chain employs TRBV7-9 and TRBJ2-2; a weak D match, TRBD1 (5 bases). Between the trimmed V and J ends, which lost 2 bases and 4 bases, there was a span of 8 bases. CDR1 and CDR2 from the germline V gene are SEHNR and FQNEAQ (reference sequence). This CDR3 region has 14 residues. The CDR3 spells CASSLQGFTGELFF. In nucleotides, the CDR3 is TGTGCCAGCAGCTTACAGGGATTCACCGGGGAGCTGTTTTTT.

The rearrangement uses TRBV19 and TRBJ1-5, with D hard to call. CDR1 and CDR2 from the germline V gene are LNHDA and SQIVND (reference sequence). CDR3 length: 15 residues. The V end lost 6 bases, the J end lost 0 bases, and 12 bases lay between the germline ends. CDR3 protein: CASRPTPYSNQPQHF. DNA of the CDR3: TGTGCCAGTAGACCGACACCTTATAGCAATCAGCCCCAGCATTTT.

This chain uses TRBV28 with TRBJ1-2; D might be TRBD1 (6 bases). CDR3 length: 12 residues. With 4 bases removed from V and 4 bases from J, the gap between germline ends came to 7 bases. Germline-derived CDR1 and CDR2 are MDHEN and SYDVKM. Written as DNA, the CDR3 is TGTGCCAGCAGTTCGGACAGCTATGGCTACACCTTC. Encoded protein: CASSSDSYGYTF.

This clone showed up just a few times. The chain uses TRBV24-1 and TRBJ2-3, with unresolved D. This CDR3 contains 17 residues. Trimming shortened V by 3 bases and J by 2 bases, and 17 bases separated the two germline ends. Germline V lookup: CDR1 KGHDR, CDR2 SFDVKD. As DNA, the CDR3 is TGTGCCACCAGTGATCCTTCCCCCCGAGGTCACACAGATACGCAGTATTTT. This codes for CATSDPSPRGHTDTQYF.

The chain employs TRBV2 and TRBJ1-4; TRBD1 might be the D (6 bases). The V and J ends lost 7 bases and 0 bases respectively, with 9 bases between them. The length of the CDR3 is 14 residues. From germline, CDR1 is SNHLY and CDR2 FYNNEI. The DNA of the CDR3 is TGTGCCAGCACACAGGGAGCAACTAATGAAAAACTGTTTTTT. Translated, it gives CASTQGATNEKLFF.

The CDR3 spells CASSKKTENYEQYF. For the CDR3, the DNA is TGTGCCAGCAGCAAGAAGACCGAGAACTACGAGCAGTACTTC. This chain joins TRBV21-1 and TRBJ2-7. TRBV21-1 is given as a pseudogene. The CDR3 is 14 amino acids.

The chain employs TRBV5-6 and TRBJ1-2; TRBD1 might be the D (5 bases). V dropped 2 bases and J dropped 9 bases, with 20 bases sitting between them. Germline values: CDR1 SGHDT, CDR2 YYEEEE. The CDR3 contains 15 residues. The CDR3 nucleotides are TGTGCCAGCAGCTTCTCCCCCGCGGCAGGGACGAGCTACACCTTC. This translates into CASSFSPAAGTSYTF.